These 21 T cell receptor beta chains share one sample of origin, sequenced in a study of blood T cell repertoires in COVID-19. The repertoire was sequenced with immunoSEQ multiplex PCR; TCRdb's copy has only in-frame clones and lacks some. The table includes over 120,000 clones, about three quarters detected once. Source material: peripheral blood. These receptors came from a woman older than 75 with active or convalescent COVID-19.

This chain links TRBV18 with TRBJ2-3; TRBD2 matches 12 bases. CDR1 is KGHSH, CDR2 LQKENI, per germline. CDR3 length equals 20 residues. The ends lost 2 bases at V and 2 bases at J; junction bases unmatched: 14. This CDR3 reads CASSPGSFLTSGGNTDTQYF. The CDR3 DNA is TGTGCCAGCTCACCAGGCTCGTTTCTGACTAGCGGGGGCAACACAGATACGCAGTATTTT. The whole variable domain, remainder taken from reference TRBV18 and TRBJ2-3, is NAGVMQNPRHLVRRRGQEARLRCSPMKGHSHVYWYRQLPEEGLKFMVYLQKENIIDESGMPKERFSAEFPKEGPSILRIQQVVRGDSAAYFCASSPGSFLTSGGNTDTQYFGPGTRLTVL.

The genes are TRBV5-1 and TRBJ2-6, with D unclear. Trimming cost V 0 bases and J 0 bases, with 4 bases left between them. The CDR3 is 15 residues long. Germline-derived CDR1 and CDR2 are SGHRS and YFSETQ. The CDR3 DNA reads TGCGCCAGCAGCTTGGACAACTCTGGGGCCAACGTCCTGACTTTC. Encoded protein: CASSLDNSGANVLTF.

The rearrangement links TRBV25-1 to TRBJ1-6; no clear D. Germline-derived CDR1 and CDR2 are MGHDK and SYGVNS. CDR3 size: 14 residues. V was shortened by 5 bases and J by 0 bases, with 5 bases between the two germline ends. CDR3 in amino acids: CASSKSSYNSPLHF. The CDR3 coding sequence is TGTGCCAGCAGTAAGAGCTCCTATAATTCACCCCTCCACTTT.

This chain uses TRBV5-1 with TRBJ1-1; 7 bases line up with TRBD1. This CDR3 comprises 15 residues. V was pared by 6 bases and J by 5 bases, with 13 bases of the junction left unmatched. The V gene's germline CDR1 is SGHRS and CDR2 YFSETQ. Here the CDR3 DNA reads TGCGCCAGCACCCGAGGGGAGACAGGGATGACTGAAGCTTTCTTT. It is translated as CASTRGETGMTEAFF. Complete variable domain (other parts from reference TRBV5-1 and TRBJ1-1): KAGVTQTPRYLIKTRGQQVTLSCSPISGHRSVSWYQQTPGQGLQFLFEYFSETQRNKGNFPGRFSGRQFSNSRSEMNVSTLELGDSALYLCASTRGETGMTEAFFGQGTRLTVV.

The chain joins TRBV7-2 to TRBJ1-6; TRBD1 agrees at 11 bases. Germline V lookup: CDR1 SGHTA, CDR2 FQGNSA. The CDR3 is 14 residues long. Germline trimming cut 6 bases from V and 10 bases from J; bases unmatched to any gene: 5. This CDR3 reads CASSSRTGGSPLHF. The CDR3 DNA follows: TGTGCCAGCAGTTCCAGGACAGGGGGCTCACCCCTCCACTTT.

With regard to this clone: One end of the junction fails to match germline, which may point to a read error. The chain combines TRBV7-7 with TRBJ2-5; 12 nucleotides agree with TRBD1. Germline CDR1 SSHAT, CDR2 FNYEAQ (reference sequence). The length of the CDR3 is 19 residues. The CDR3 here is CASSLAGTGTGGFRETQYF. The CDR3 DNA reads as TGTGCTAGCAGCTTAGCGGGAACCGGGACAGGGGGCTTTCGAGAGACCCAGTACTTC.

The rearrangement joins TRBV18 to TRBJ2-1, with TRBD1 matching 8 bases. This CDR3 has 16 residues. From germline, CDR1 is KGHSH and CDR2 LQKENI. Trimming took 5 bases from V and 0 from J; bases not matched to a gene: 6. CDR3: CASSTRTGSSYNEQFF. CDR3 nucleotides: TGTGCCAGCTCAACTCGGACAGGGAGCTCCTACAATGAGCAGTTCTTC.

This chain links TRBV4-1 with TRBJ2-7, with TRBD1 as a possible D gene (5 bases). The CDR3 spans 17 residues. The ends were cut back, 0 bases at V and 0 bases at J, with 15 bases in the middle. Germline V CDR1 and CDR2: MGHRA, YSYEKL. CDR3 amino acids: CASSQEPITGSSYEQYF. The CDR3, as DNA: TGCGCCAGCAGCCAAGAACCAATTACAGGAAGCTCCTACGAGCAGTACTTC.

This clone was recorded a few times. The gene calls are TRBV28 and TRBJ1-2; no reliable D call. Germline V gene lookup returns CDR1 MDHEN and CDR2 SYDVKM. V was pared by 7 bases and J by 1 base, with 7 bases between. This CDR3 is built from 12 residues. The CDR3 protein is CASTNSNYGYTF. The CDR3 coding sequence is TGTGCCAGCACCAACAGTAACTATGGCTACACCTTC.

This clone was found a few times. This chain links TRBV7-2 with TRBJ1-5; D remains unclear. With 3 bases removed from V and 2 bases from J, the gap between germline ends came to 14 bases. Germline V CDR1 and CDR2: SGHTA, FQGNSA. The CDR3 consists of 16 residues. The DNA of the CDR3 is TGTGCCAGCAGCTTGATCCCAGCGGGTGGCAATCAGCCCCAGCATTTT. Protein: CASSLIPAGGNQPQHF. The full variable domain, its missing parts supplied by reference TRBV7-2 and TRBJ1-5, is GAGVSQSPSNKVTEKGKDVELRCDPISGHTALYWYRQSLGQGLEFLIYFQGNSAPDKSGLPSDRFSAERTGGSVSTLTIQRTQQEDSAVYLCASSLIPAGGNQPQHFGDGTRLSIL.

CDR3 region: CASSLTGGVTEAFF. The CDR3 bases are TGTGCCAGCAGCTTAACGGGAGGGGTGACTGAAGCTTTCTTT. The chain recombines TRBV7-3 with TRBJ1-1; possibly TRBD1 for D (5 bases). The V gene's germline CDR1 is SGHTA and CDR2 FQGTGA. Trimming removed 0 bases at V and 5 bases at J, with 10 bases between. The CDR3 contains 14 residues.

V and J are TRBV7-2 and TRBJ2-2, with a possible D match to TRBD2 (6 bases). V was cut by 5 bases and J by 1 base, with 17 bases left in between. The CDR3 extends over 17 amino acids. Germline loops: CDR1 SGHTA, CDR2 FQGNSA. CDR3 bases: TGTGCCAGCAGCCCAAGAGTCTCTAGCGTGAACACCGGGGAGCTGTTTTTT. Protein sequence: CASSPRVSSVNTGELFF.

The rearrangement uses TRBV9 and TRBJ2-5, with D possibly matching TRBD2 (6 bases). Germline V gives CDR1 SGDLS, CDR2 YYNGEE. The CDR3 consists of 16 residues. Trimming removed 2 bases from V and 5 bases from J, with 19 bases in between. In nucleotides, the CDR3 is TGTGCCAGCAGCGTCTCCTGGGGAGTTGGGGGGGAGACCCAGTACTTC. Translated, it gives CASSVSWGVGGETQYF.

As DNA, the CDR3 is TGTGCCAGCAGAACCGGGACAGGGGGCTTCAATGAGCAGTTCTTC. Its translation is CASRTGTGGFNEQFF. V and J are TRBV2 and TRBJ2-1, with 12 bases that match TRBD1. This CDR3 region has 15 residues. V was pared by 6 bases and J by 6 bases, with 6 bases of the junction left unmatched. CDR1 is SNHLY, CDR2 FYNNEI, per germline.

The genes are TRBV11-2 and TRBJ2-7; D is undetermined. The CDR3 consists of 12 residues. V gave up 2 bases and J gave up 2 bases, with 4 bases separating them. CDR1 SGHAT and CDR2 FQNNGV come from the germline V gene. The CDR3 DNA follows: TGTGCCAGCAGCTTACTAGCCTACGAGCAGTACTTC. Protein product: CASSLLAYEQYF.

CDR3 amino acids: CASSQGRTGGVETQYF. The CDR3 DNA is TGCGCCAGCAGCCAAGGCCGGACAGGGGGCGTGGAGACCCAGTACTTC. The chain links TRBV4-1 to TRBJ2-5; 11 nucleotides line up with TRBD1. V lost 1 base, J lost 5 bases, and 6 bases stayed unmatched. CDR3 length: 16 residues. Germline loops: CDR1 MGHRA, CDR2 YSYEKL.

The chain carries TRBV5-1 and TRBJ1-2, with 8 bases matching TRBD1. V was clipped by 3 bases and J by 13 bases; unmatched bases: 14. Germline-derived CDR1 and CDR2 are SGHRS and YFSETQ. CDR3 length equals 14 residues. The CDR3 DNA reads as TGCGCCAGCAGCTACCCTGGGACAGGCTCCAGGGGCACCTTC. Protein: CASSYPGTGSRGTF.

V usage is TRBV7-2 and J usage is TRBJ1-1; 7 bases fit TRBD1. Trimming at V came to 5 bases and at J to 3 bases, leaving 6 bases not matched to a gene. Germline CDR1 is SGHTA and CDR2 is FQGNSA. The CDR3 totals 14 residues. CDR3 amino acids: CASSGRTGDTEAFF. CDR3 DNA sequence: TGTGCCAGCAGCGGAAGAACAGGGGACACTGAAGCTTTCTTT.

The V gene is TRBV7-2, the J gene TRBJ1-2; D unclear. The CDR3 sequence is 19 residues long. The V end lost 5 bases, the J end lost 8 bases, and 33 bases lay between the germline ends. Germline loops: CDR1 SGHTA, CDR2 FQGNSA. In DNA, the CDR3 is TGTGCCAGCAGCCATCACACCCGGTCGGCACAGCCGATGAAATTGGGCTACACCTTC. Translated: CASSHHTRSAQPMKLGYTF.

The genes are TRBV3-1 (or the pseudogene TRBV3-2) and TRBJ2-6; maybe TRBD1 (5 bases). CDR1 LGHDT and CDR2 YNNKEL come from the germline V gene (reference sequence). The germline V and J ends were trimmed by 4 bases and 2 bases, with 6 bases remaining between them. CDR3 length equals 14 residues. CDR3: CASSPTAGANVLTF. In DNA, the CDR3 is TGTGCCAGCAGCCCGACAGCTGGGGCCAACGTCCTGACTTTC.

The V and J genes are TRBV2 and TRBJ1-1; tentative D call: TRBD1 (6 bases). The V gene's germline CDR1 is SNHLY and CDR2 FYNNEI. The CDR3 is made up of 17 amino acids. Trimming cost V 7 bases and J 10 bases, with 31 bases left between them. The CDR3 DNA follows: TGTGCCAGCATTTTACTTCTCACGGGGACAAAACTGCAGGGAGCTTTCTTT. As protein: CASILLLTGTKLQGAFF.